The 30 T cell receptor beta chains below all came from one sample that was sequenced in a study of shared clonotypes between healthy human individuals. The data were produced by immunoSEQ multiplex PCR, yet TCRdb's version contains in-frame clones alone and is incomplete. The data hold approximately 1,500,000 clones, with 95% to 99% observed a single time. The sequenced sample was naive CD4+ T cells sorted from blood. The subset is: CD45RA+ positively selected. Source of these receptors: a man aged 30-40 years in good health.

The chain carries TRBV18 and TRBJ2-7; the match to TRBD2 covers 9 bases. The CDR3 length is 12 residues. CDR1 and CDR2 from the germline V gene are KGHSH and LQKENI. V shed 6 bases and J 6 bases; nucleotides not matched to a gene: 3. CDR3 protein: CASSSGSSEQYF. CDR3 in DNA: TGTGCCAGCTCTAGCGGGAGTAGCGAGCAGTACTTC.

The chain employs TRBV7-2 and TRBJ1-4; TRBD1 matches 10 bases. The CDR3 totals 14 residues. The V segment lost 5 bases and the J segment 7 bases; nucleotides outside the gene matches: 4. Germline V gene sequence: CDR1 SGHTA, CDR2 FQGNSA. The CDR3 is CASSPTGGLEKLFF. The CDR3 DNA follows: TGTGCCAGCAGCCCGACAGGGGGCCTTGAAAAACTGTTTTTT. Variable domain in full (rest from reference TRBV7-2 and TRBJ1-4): GAGVSQSPSNKVTEKGKDVELRCDPISGHTALYWYRQSLGQGLEFLIYFQGNSAPDKSGLPSDRFSAERTGGSVSTLTIQRTQQEDSAVYLCASSPTGGLEKLFFGSGTQLSVL.

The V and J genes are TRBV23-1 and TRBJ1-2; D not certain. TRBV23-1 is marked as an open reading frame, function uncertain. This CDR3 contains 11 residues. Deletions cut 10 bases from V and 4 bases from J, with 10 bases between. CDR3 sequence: CAIDPGYGYTF. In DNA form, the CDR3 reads TGCGCCATTGACCCAGGCTATGGCTACACCTTC.

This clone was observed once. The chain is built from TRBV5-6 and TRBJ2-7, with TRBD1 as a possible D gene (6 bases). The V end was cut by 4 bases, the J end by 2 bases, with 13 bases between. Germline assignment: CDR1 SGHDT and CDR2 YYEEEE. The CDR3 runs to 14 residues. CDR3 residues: CASSATGGTYEQYF. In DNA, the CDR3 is TGTGCCAGCAGCGCGACAGGCGGCACCTACGAGCAGTACTTC.

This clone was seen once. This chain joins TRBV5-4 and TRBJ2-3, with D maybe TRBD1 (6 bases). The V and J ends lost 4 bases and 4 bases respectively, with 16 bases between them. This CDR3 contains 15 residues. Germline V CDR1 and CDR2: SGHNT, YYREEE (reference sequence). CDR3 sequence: CASSAGSRGADTQYF. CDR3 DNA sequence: TGTGCCAGCAGCGCAGGGAGCAGGGGTGCAGATACGCAGTATTTT. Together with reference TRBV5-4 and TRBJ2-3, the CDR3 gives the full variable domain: ETGVTQSPTHLIKTRGQQVTLRCSSQSGHNTVSWYQQALGQGPQFIFQYYREEENGRGNFPPRFSGLQFPNYSSELNVNALELDDSALYLCASSAGSRGADTQYFGPGTRLTVL.

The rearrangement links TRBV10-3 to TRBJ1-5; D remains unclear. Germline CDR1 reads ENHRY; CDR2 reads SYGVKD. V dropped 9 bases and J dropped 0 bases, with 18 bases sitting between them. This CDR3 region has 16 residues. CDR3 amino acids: CAIGSVVGPSNQPQHF. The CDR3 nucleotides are TGTGCCATAGGGTCTGTTGTCGGACCTAGCAATCAGCCCCAGCATTTT.

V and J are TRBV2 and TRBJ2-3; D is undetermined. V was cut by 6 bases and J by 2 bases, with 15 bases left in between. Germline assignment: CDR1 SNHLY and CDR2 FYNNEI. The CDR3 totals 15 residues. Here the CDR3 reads CASRGLGKHTDTQYF. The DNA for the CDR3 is TGTGCCAGCAGGGGTTTGGGCAAGCACACAGATACGCAGTATTTT.

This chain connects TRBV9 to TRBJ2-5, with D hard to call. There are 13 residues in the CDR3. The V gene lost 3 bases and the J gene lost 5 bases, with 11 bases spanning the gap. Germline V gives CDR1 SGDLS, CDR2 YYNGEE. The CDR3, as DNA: TGTGCCAGCAGCGAAAGGAGTGGGGAGACCCAGTACTTC. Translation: CASSERSGETQYF.

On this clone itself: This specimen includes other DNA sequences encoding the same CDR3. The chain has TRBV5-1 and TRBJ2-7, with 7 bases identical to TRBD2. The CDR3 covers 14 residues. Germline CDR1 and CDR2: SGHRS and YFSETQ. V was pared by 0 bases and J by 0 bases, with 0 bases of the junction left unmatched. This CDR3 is CASSLGLASYEQYF. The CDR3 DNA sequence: TGCGCCAGCAGCTTGGGACTAGCCTCCTACGAGCAGTACTTC. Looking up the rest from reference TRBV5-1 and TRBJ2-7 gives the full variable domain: KAGVTQTPRYLIKTRGQQVTLSCSPISGHRSVSWYQQTPGQGLQFLFEYFSETQRNKGNFPGRFSGRQFSNSRSEMNVSTLELGDSALYLCASSLGLASYEQYFGPGTRLTVT.

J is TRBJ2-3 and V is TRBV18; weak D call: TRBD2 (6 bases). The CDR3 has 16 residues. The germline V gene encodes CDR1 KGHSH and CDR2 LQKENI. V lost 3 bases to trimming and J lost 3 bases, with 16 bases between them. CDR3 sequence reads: CASSPQRVSGTDTQYF. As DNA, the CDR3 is TGTGCCAGCTCACCCCAGCGGGTTAGTGGGACAGATACGCAGTATTTT.

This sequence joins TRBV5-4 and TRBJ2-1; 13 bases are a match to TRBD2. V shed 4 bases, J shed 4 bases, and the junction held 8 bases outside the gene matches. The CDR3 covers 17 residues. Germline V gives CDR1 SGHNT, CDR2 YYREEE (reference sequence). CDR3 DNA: TGTGCCAGCAGCCCAGGGACTAGCGGGACATTTTACAATGAGCAGTTCTTC. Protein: CASSPGTSGTFYNEQFF.

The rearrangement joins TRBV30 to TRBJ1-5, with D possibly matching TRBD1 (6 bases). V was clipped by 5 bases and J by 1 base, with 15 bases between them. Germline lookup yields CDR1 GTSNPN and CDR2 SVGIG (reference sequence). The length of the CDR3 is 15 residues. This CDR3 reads CAWRGGDTSNQPQHF. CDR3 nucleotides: TGTGCCTGGCGGGGGGGGGACACCAGCAATCAGCCCCAGCATTTT.

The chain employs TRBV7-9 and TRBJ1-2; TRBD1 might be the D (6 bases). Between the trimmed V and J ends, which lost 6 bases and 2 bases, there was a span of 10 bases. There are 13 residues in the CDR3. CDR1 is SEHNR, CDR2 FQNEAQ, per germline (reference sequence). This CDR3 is CASSEDSNYGYTF. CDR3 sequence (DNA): TGTGCCAGCAGTGAGGACAGCAACTATGGCTACACCTTC.

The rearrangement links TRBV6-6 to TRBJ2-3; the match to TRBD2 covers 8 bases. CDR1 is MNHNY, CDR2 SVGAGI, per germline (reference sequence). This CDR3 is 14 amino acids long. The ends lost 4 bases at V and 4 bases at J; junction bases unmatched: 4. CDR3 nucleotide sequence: TGTGCCAGCAGTTCCCGCGGGAGGCCAGATACGCAGTATTTT. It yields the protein CASSSRGRPDTQYF.

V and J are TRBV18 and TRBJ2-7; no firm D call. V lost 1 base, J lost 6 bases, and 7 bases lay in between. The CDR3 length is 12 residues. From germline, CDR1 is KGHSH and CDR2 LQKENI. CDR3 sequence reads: CASSPLSTEQYF. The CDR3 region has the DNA TGTGCCAGCTCACCACTTTCGACCGAGCAGTACTTC.

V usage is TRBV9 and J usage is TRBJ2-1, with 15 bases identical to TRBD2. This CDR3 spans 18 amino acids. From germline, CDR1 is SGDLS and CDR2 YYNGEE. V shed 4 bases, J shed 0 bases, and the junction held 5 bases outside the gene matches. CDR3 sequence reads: CASSLGTSGRSSYNEQFF. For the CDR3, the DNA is TGTGCCAGCAGCCTGGGGACTAGCGGGAGGTCCTCCTACAATGAGCAGTTCTTC. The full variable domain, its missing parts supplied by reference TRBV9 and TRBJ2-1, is DSGVTQTPKHLITATGQRVTLRCSPRSGDLSVYWYQQSLDQGLQFLIQYYNGEERAKGNILERFSAQQFPDLHSELNLSSLELGDSALYFCASSLGTSGRSSYNEQFFGPGTRLTVL.

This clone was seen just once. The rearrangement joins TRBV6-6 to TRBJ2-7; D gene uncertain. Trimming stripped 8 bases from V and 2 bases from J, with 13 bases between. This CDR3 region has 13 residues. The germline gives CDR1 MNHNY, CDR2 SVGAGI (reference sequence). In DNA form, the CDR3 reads TGTGCCAGCGGTTTGAGTTTAGCCTACGAGCAGTACTTC. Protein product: CASGLSLAYEQYF.

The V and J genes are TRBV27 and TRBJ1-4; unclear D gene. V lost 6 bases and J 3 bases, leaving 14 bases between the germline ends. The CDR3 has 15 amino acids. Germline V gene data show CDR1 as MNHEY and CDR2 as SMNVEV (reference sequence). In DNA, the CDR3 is TGTGCCAGCAGGGGGTGGGGAGGCCCTAATGAAAAACTGTTTTTT. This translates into CASRGWGGPNEKLFF.

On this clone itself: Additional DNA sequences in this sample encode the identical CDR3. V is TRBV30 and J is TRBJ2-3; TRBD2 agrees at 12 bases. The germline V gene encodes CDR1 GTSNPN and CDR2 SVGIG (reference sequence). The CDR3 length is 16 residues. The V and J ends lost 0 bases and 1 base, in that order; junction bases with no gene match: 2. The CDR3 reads CAWSVLAGGGTDTQYF. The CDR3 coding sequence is TGTGCCTGGAGTGTACTAGCGGGAGGTGGCACAGATACGCAGTATTTT.

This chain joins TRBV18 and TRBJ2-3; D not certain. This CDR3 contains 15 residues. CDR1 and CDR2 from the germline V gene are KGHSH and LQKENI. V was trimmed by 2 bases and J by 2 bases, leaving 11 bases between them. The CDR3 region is CASSPAKLITDTQYF. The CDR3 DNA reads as TGTGCCAGCTCACCAGCAAAACTTATCACAGATACGCAGTATTTT.

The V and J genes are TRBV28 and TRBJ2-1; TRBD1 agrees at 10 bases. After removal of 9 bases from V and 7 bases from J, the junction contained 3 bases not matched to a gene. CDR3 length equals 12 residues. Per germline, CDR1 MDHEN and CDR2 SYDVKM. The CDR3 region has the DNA TGTGCCAGTTGGGACAGGGGAAATGAGCAGTTCTTC. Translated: CASWDRGNEQFF.

Here the CDR3 DNA reads TGTGCCAGCGGAAGCGGGAGCTCCTACGAGCAGTACTTC. Translated, it gives CASGSGSSYEQYF. The chain employs TRBV5-4 and TRBJ2-7, with 8 bases fitting TRBD2. CDR1 and CDR2 from the germline V gene are SGHNT and YYREEE (reference sequence). V was pared by 7 bases and J by 0 bases, with 3 bases of the junction left unmatched. The CDR3 is made up of 13 amino acids.

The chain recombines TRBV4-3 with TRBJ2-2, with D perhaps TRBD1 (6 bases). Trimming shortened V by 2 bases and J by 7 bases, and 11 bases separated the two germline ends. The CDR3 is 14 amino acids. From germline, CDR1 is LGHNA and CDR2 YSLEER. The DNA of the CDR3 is TGCGCCAGCAGCCAATCAGGGGTTGGCGGGGAGCTGTTTTTT. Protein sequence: CASSQSGVGGELFF.

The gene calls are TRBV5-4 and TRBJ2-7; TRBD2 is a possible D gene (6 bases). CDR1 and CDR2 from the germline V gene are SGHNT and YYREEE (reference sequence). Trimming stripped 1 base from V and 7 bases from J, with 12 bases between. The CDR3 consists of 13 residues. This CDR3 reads CASSLYYAGEQYF. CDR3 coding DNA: TGTGCCAGCAGCTTGTATTATGCGGGGGAGCAGTACTTC. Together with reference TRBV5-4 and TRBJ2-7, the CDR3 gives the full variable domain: ETGVTQSPTHLIKTRGQQVTLRCSSQSGHNTVSWYQQALGQGPQFIFQYYREEENGRGNFPPRFSGLQFPNYSSELNVNALELDDSALYLCASSLYYAGEQYFGPGTRLTVT.

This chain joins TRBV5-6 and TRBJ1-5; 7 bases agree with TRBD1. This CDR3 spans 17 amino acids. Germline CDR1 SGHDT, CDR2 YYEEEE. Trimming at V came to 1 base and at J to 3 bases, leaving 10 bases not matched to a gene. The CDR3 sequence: CASSLRQGILANQPQHF. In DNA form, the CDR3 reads TGTGCCAGCAGCTTGCGACAGGGTATATTGGCCAATCAGCCCCAGCATTTT.

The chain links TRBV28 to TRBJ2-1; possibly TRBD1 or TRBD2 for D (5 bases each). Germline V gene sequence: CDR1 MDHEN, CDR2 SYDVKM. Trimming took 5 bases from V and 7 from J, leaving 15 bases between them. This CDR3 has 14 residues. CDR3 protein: CASSPVGVINEQFF. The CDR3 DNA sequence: TGTGCCAGCAGTCCCGTGGGGGTAATTAATGAGCAGTTCTTC.

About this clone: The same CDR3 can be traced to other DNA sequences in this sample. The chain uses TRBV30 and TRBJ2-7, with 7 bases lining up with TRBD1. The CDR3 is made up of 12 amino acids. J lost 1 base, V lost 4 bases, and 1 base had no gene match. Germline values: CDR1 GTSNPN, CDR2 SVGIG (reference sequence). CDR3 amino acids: CAWTGGSYEQYF. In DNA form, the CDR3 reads TGTGCCTGGACAGGGGGATCCTACGAGCAGTACTTC.

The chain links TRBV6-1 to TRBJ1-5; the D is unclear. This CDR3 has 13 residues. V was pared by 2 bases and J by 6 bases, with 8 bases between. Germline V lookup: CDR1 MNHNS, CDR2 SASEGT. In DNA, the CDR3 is TGTGCCAGCAGTGAACAAGACACTCAGCCCCAGCATTTT. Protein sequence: CASSEQDTQPQHF.

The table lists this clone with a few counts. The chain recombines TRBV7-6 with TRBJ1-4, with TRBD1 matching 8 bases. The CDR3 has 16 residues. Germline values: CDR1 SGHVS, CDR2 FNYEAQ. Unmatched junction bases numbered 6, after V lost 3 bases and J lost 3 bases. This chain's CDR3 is CASSLAGGAANEKLFF. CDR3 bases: TGTGCCAGCAGCTTGGCAGGGGGCGCGGCTAATGAAAAACTGTTTTTT.

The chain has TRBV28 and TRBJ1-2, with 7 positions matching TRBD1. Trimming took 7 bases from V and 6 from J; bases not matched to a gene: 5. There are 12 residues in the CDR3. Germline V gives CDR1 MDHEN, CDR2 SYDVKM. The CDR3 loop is CASTTGAHGYTF. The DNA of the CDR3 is TGTGCCAGCACAACAGGGGCCCATGGCTACACCTTC.